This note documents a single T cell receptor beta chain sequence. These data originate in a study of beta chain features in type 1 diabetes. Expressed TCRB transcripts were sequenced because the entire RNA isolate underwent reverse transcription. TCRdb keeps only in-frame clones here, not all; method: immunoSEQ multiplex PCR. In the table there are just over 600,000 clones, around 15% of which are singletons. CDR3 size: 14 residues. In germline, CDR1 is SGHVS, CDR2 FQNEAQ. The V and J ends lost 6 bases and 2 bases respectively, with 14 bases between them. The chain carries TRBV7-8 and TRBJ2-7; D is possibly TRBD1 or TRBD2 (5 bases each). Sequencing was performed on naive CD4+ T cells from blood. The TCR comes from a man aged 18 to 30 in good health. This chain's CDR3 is CASRSGTVPYEQYF. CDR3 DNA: TGTGCCAGCAGGTCCGGGACGGTCCCCTACGAGCAGTACTTC.